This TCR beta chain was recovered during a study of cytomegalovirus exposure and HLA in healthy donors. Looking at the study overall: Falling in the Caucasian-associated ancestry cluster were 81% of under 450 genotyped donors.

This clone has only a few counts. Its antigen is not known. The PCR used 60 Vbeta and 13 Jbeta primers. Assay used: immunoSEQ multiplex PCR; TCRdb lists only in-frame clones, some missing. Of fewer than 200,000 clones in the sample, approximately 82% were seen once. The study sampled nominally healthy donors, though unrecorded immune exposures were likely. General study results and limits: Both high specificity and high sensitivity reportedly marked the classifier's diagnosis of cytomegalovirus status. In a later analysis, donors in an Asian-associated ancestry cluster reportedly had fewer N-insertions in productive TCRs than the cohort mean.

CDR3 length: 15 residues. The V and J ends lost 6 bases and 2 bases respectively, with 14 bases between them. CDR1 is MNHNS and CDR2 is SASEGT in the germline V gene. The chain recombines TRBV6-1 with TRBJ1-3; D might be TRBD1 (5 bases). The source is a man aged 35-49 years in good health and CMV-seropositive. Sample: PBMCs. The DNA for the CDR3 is TGTGCCAGCAGACCAAAGACAGATCCTGGAAACACCATATATTTT. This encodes CASRPKTDPGNTIYF.